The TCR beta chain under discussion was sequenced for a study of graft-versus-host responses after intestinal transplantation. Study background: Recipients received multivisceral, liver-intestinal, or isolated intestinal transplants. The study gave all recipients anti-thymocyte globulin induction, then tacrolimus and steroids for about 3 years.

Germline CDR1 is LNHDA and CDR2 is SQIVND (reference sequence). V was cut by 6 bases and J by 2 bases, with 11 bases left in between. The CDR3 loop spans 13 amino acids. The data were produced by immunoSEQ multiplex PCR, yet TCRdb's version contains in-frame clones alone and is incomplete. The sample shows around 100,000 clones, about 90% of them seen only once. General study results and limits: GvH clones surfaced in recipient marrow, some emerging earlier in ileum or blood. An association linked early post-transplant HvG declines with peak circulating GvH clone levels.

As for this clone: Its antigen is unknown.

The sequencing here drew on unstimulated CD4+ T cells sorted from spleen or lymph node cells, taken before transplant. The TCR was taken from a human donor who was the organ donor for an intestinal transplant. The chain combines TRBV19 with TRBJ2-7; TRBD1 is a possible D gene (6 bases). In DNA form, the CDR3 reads TGTGCCAGTAGAATGACAGGAGCCTACGAGCAGTACTTC. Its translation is CASRMTGAYEQYF. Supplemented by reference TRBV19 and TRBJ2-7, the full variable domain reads DGGITQSPKYLFRKEGQNVTLSCEQNLNHDAMYWYRQDPGQGLRLIYYSQIVNDFQKGDIAEGYSVSREKKESFPLTVTSAQKNPTAFYLCASRMTGAYEQYFGPGTRLTVT.